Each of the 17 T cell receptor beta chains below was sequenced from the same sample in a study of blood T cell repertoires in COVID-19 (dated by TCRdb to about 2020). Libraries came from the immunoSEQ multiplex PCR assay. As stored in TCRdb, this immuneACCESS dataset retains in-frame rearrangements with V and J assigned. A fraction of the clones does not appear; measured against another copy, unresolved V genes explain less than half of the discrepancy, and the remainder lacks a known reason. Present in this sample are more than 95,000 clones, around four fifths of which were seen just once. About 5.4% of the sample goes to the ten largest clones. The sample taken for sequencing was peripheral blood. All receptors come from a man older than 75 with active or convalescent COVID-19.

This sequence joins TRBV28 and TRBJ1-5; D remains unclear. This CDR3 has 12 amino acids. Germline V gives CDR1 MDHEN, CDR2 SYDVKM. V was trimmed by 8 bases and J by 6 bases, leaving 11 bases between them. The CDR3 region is CASLTPTQPQHF. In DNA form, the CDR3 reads TGTGCCAGCCTTACTCCTACTCAGCCCCAGCATTTT.

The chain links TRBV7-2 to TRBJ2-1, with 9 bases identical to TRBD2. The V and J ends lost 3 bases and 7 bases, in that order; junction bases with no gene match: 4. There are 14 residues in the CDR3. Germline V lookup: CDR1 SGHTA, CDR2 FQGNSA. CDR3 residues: CASSFFSGGNEQFF. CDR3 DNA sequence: TGTGCCAGCAGCTTCTTTAGCGGGGGAAATGAGCAGTTCTTC.

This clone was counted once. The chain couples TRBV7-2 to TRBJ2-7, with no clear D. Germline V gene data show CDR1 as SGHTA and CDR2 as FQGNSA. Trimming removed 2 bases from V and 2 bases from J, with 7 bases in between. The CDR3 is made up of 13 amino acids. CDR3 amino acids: CASSLYPAYEQYF. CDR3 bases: TGTGCCAGCAGCTTATACCCGGCCTACGAGCAGTACTTC.

DNA for the CDR3: TGCGCCAGCAGTCAATCTTCCAGGGTGAATAATTCACCCCTCCACTTT. It encodes CASSQSSRVNNSPLHF. The chain has TRBV23-1 and TRBJ1-6; maybe TRBD1 (5 bases). TRBV23-1 carries the ORF label, with uncertain function. The V end lost 0 bases, the J end lost 5 bases, and 11 bases lay between the germline ends. The CDR3 length is 16 residues.

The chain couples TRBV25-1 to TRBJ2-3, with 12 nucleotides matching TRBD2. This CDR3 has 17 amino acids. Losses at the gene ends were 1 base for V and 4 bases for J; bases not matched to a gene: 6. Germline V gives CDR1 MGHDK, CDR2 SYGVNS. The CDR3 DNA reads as TGTGCCAGCAGTGAATCAACTAGCGGGGGGATCGCAGATACGCAGTATTTT. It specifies CASSESTSGGIADTQYF.

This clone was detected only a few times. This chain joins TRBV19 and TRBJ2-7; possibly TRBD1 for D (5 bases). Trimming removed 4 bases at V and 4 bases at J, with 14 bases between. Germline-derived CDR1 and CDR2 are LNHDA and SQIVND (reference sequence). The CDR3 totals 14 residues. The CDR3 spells CASSRGQGKYEQYF. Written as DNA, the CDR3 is TGTGCCAGTAGTAGGGGCCAAGGCAAGTACGAGCAGTACTTC.

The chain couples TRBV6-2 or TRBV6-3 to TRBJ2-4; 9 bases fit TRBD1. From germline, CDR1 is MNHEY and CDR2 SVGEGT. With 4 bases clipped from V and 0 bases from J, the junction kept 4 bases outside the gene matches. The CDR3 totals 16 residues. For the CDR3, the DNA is TGTGCCAGCAGTTCGACAGGGGGTCAAGCCAAAAACATTCAGTACTTC. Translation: CASSSTGGQAKNIQYF.

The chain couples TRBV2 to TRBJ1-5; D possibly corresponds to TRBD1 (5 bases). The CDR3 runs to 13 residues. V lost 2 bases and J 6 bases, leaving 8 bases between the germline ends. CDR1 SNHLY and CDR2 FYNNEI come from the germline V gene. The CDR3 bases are TGTGCCAGCAGTGAATTGGGGCTTCAGCCCCAGCATTTT. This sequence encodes CASSELGLQPQHF.

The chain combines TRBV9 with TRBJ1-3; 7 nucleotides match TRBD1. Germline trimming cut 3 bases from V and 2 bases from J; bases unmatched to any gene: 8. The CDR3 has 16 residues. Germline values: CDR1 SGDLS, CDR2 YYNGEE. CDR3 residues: CASSDPTGTAGNTIYF. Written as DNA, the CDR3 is TGTGCCAGCAGCGACCCGACAGGGACCGCTGGAAACACCATATATTTT. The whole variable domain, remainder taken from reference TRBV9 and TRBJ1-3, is DSGVTQTPKHLITATGQRVTLRCSPRSGDLSVYWYQQSLDQGLQFLIQYYNGEERAKGNILERFSAQQFPDLHSELNLSSLELGDSALYFCASSDPTGTAGNTIYFGEGSWLTVV.

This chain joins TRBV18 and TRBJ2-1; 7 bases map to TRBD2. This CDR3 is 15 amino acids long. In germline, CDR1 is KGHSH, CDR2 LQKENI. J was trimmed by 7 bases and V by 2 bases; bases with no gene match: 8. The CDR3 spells CASSPAGGIGNEQFF. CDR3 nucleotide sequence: TGTGCCAGCTCACCAGCCGGGGGGATTGGGAATGAGCAGTTCTTC.

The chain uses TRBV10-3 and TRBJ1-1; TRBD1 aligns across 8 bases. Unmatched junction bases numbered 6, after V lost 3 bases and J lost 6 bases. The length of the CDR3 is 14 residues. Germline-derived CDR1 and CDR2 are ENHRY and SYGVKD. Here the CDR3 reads CAISEQGERAEAFF. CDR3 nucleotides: TGTGCCATCAGTGAACAGGGGGAAAGGGCTGAAGCTTTCTTT.

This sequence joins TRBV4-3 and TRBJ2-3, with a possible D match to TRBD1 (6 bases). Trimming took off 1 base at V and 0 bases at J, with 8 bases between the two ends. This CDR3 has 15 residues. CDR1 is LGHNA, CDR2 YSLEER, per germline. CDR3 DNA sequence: TGCGCCAGCAGCCAAGGGGGGCAGAGCACAGATACGCAGTATTTT. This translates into CASSQGGQSTDTQYF.

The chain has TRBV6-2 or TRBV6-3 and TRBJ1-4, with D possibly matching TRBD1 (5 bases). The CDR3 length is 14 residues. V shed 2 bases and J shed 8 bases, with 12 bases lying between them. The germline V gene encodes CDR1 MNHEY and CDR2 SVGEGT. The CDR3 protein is CASSYVGGSEKLFF. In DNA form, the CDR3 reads TGTGCCAGCAGTTACGTCGGGGGTTCGGAAAAACTGTTTTTT.

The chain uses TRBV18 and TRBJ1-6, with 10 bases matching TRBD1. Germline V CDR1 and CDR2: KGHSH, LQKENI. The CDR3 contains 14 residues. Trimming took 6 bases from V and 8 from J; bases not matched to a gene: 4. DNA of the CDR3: TGTGCCAGCTCTGCCGGGACAGGGGATTCACCCCTCCACTTT. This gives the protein CASSAGTGDSPLHF.

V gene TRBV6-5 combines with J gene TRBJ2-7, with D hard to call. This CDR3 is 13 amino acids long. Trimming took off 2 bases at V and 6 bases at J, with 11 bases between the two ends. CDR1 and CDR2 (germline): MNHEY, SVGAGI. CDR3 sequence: CASSYPGSVEQYF. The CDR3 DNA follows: TGTGCCAGCAGTTACCCAGGCTCGGTCGAGCAGTACTTC.

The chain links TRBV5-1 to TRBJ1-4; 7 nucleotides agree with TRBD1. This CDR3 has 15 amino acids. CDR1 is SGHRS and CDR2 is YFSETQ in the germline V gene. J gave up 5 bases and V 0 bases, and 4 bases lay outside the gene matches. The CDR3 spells CASSLERTGNEKLFF. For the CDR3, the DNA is TGCGCCAGCAGCTTGGAAAGGACAGGCAATGAAAAACTGTTTTTT.

The CDR3 DNA reads as TGTGCCAGCAGTTTAGACAGGGTCGGTGGCTACACCTTC. Its translation is CASSLDRVGGYTF. The rearrangement joins TRBV12-3 or TRBV12-4 to TRBJ1-2, with D possibly being TRBD1 (6 bases). CDR3 length equals 13 residues. V lost 1 base and J 7 bases, leaving 10 bases between the germline ends.